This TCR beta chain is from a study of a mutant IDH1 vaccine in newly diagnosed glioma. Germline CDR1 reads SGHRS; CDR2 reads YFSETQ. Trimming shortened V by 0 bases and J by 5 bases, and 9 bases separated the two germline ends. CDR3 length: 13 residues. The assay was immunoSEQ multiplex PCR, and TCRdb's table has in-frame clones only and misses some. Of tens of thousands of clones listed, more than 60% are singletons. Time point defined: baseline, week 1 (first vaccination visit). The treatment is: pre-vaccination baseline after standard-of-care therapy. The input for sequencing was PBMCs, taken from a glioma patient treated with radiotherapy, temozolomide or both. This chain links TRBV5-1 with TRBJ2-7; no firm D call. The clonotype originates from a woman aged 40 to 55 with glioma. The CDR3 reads CASSLGPANEQYF. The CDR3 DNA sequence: TGCGCCAGCAGCTTGGGGCCGGCCAACGAGCAGTACTTC.